This TCR beta chain is from a study of cytotoxic CD8 clonotypes in ibrutinib-treated CLL. Note on this clone: Its antigen is unknown.

Study outcomes and limitations: Clonotypes that were public were uncommon, and they contracted or stayed stable on treatment. Elevated clonality accompanied ibrutinib response, with a return toward baseline values at progression.

V was shortened by 5 bases and J by 3 bases, with 13 bases between the two germline ends. The CDR3 runs 14 residues. Germline CDR1 SGHRS, CDR2 YFSETQ. Libraries were prepared by immunoSEQ multiplex PCR; TCRdb keeps only in-frame clonotypes and omits some of them. Of about 92,000 clones in the sample, roughly three quarters were seen once. The chain carries TRBV5-1 and TRBJ2-3; D possibly uses TRBD1 or TRBD2 (6 bases each). Source: PBMCs, taken after 24 months of ibrutinib treatment. This TCR came from a human donor with chronic lymphocytic leukemia. The chain's CDR3 is CASSTGAATDTQYF. DNA for the CDR3: TGCGCCAGCAGTACGGGGGCCGCGACAGATACGCAGTATTTT.